This TCR beta chain was recovered during a study of blood T cell repertoires in COVID-19. Germline V CDR1 and CDR2: LNHDA, SQIVND (reference sequence). The CDR3 is 14 amino acids. Trimming cost V 5 bases and J 4 bases, with 11 bases left between them. Using immunoSEQ multiplex PCR, the repertoire was profiled, and TCRdb retains in-frame clones only, with some absent. This sample yields around 310,000 clones, of which approximately 89% are seen a single time; less than 6.5% belongs to the top ten. This study enrolled people aged roughly 18 to 90 from roughly 22 US geographic areas. The sample consisted of PBMCs or T cells enriched from blood (not recorded which). The TCR comes from a man aged 30 to 45 who had recovered from COVID-19. This chain links TRBV19 with TRBJ2-2; a weak D match, TRBD1 (6 bases). CDR3 nucleotides: TGTGCCAGTAGTTCCACAGGGTCCACCGGGGAGCTGTTTTTT. Translating gives CASSSTGSTGELFF.